A selection of T cell receptor beta chains follows, all from one sample in a study of blood T cell repertoires in COVID-19. Some clones are missing from TCRdb's copy, which holds only in-frame ones; the method was immunoSEQ multiplex PCR. The table lists around 200,000 clones, approximately 90% of them singletons. The sequenced material came from peripheral blood. The receptors were sampled from a woman younger than 30 who had recovered from COVID-19. Both conserved end residues are part of each CDR3. D genes are given only for firm matches. Size is omitted from some rows. Given values are once, few, many or a class for expanded clones.

many	TRBV2	TRBD2	TRBJ2-5	CASSDRFSGQETQYF	TGTGCCAGCAGTGATCGGTTTAGCGGGCAAGAGACCCAGTACTTC
-	TRBV15	-	TRBJ1-1	CATSRLTVEAFF	TGTGCCACCAGCAGACTTACAGTTGAAGCTTTCTTT
-	TRBV5-1	-	TRBJ1-5	CASSFAGNQPQHF	TGCGCCAGCAGCTTTGCAGGCAATCAGCCCCAGCATTTT
-	TRBV3-1/TRBV3-2	-	TRBJ1-1	CASSQRGGTEAFF	TGTGCCAGCAGCCAACGTGGAGGAACTGAAGCTTTCTTT
-	TRBV7-2	-	TRBJ1-2	CASSLRSSGYTF	TGTGCCAGCAGCTTACGGTCTTCTGGCTACACCTTC
-	TRBV6-5	-	TRBJ2-3	CASRGGRQTDTQYF	TGTGCCAGCAGAGGGGGTCGACAGACAGATACGCAGTATTTT
-	TRBV9	TRBD1	TRBJ1-2	CASSVAPLRTGGDYGYTF	TGTGCCAGCAGCGTAGCTCCCCTCCGGACAGGGGGCGACTATGGCTACACCTTC
-	TRBV24-1	-	TRBJ1-2	CAASGASSNYGYTF	TGTGCCGCGAGCGGGGCTTCATCTAACTATGGCTACACCTTC
once	TRBV10-3	-	TRBJ2-6	CAIGESSGANVLTF	TGTGCCATCGGAGAAAGCTCTGGGGCCAACGTCCTGACTTTC
-	TRBV2	-	TRBJ2-7	CASSDRPFSYEQYF	TGTGCCAGCAGTGACAGGCCTTTCTCCTACGAGCAGTACTTC
-	TRBV2	-	TRBJ1-1	CASRQELNTEAFF	TGTGCCAGCAGACAGGAATTGAACACTGAAGCTTTCTTT
-	TRBV25-1	-	TRBJ1-5	CASSVHSNQPQHF	TGTGCCAGCAGTGTACATAGCAATCAGCCCCAGCATTTT
-	TRBV9	-	TRBJ1-2	CASSNTSTGFYGYTF	TGTGCCAGCAGCAACACGTCGACGGGATTCTACGGCTACACCTTC
-	TRBV7-9	TRBD1	TRBJ1-2	CASTYGDRDSGYTF	TGTGCCAGTACTTATGGGGACAGGGATTCTGGCTACACCTTC
-	TRBV5-4	-	TRBJ2-2	CASSRGGGDTGELFF	TGTGCCAGCAGCCGAGGGGGCGGGGACACCGGGGAGCTGTTTTTT
-	TRBV10-1	-	TRBJ2-3	CASSSRRVARRATDTQYF	TGCGCCAGCAGTTCCCGGCGAGTAGCGCGGAGGGCCACAGATACGCAGTATTTT
-	TRBV7-2	-	TRBJ2-1	CASSLINEQFF	TGTGCCAGCAGCTTAATAAATGAGCAGTTCTTC
-	TRBV9	TRBD2	TRBJ2-3	CASSVAFSGGITDTQYF	TGTGCCAGCAGCGTAGCTTTTAGCGGGGGAATCACAGATACGCAGTATTTT
once	TRBV7-2	TRBD2	TRBJ2-1	CASSLLSGRGHNEQFF	TGTGCCAGCAGCTTACTAAGCGGGAGGGGTCACAATGAGCAGTTCTTC
few	TRBV24-1	TRBD1	TRBJ2-1	CATSDPTGDTYNEQFF	TGTGCCACCAGTGATCCCACAGGGGATACTTACAATGAGCAGTTCTTC
-	TRBV19	TRBD1	TRBJ1-3	CASMAYRGSGNTIYF	TGTGCCAGTATGGCCTACAGGGGGTCCGGAAACACCATATATTTT
-	TRBV24-1	TRBD2	TRBJ2-1	CATATSGSYNEQFF	TGTGCCACCGCAACTAGCGGGAGTTACAATGAGCAGTTCTTC